This passage covers 24 T cell receptor beta chains from one sample sequenced in a study of cytomegalovirus exposure and HLA in healthy donors. PCR involved 60 Vbeta and 13 Jbeta primers. Assay used: immunoSEQ multiplex PCR; TCRdb lists only in-frame clones, some missing. This repertoire shows around 140,000 clones, around three quarters found once; its top ten account for about 2%. Sequenced: PBMCs. Every receptor here comes from a man aged 35 to 55 in good health and CMV-seronegative.

The CDR3, as DNA: TGTGCCAGCAGCTCGGGACTAGGGAACACCGGGGAGCTGTTTTTT. This sequence encodes CASSSGLGNTGELFF. The chain employs TRBV5-8 and TRBJ2-2, with TRBD2 matching 8 bases. The junction had 2 bases not matched to a gene; V was cut back by 3 bases and J by 1 base. In germline, CDR1 is SGHTS, CDR2 YDEGEE. CDR3 length: 15 residues.

This clone was recorded a few times. The genes are TRBV30 and TRBJ2-5, with TRBD1 matching over 7 bases. There are 15 residues in the CDR3. V was pared by 1 base and J by 5 bases, with 10 bases of the junction left unmatched. CDR1 and CDR2 (germline): GTSNPN, SVGIG (reference sequence). The CDR3 nucleotides are TGTGCCTGGAGTGCATTTAACAGGGGCGGCGAGACCCAGTACTTC. It translates to CAWSAFNRGGETQYF.

The V call is TRBV6-4, the J call TRBJ2-1; TRBD2 matches at 7 bases. The CDR3 is 16 amino acids. The V segment lost 3 bases and the J segment 9 bases; nucleotides outside the gene matches: 14. Germline CDR1 reads MRHNA; CDR2 reads SNTAGT. DNA of the CDR3: TGTGCCAGCAGTGAGTTCGGGACTACGGGGGGATTTGAGCAGTTCTTC. Amino acid sequence: CASSEFGTTGGFEQFF.

The genes are TRBV28 and TRBJ1-5, with 7 bases matching TRBD1. From germline, CDR1 is MDHEN and CDR2 SYDVKM. The CDR3 length is 15 residues. With 5 bases clipped from V and 0 bases from J, the junction kept 4 bases outside the gene matches. CDR3 residues: CASSTGVYSNQPQHF. The CDR3 bases are TGTGCCAGCAGTACAGGGGTCTATAGCAATCAGCCCCAGCATTTT.

CDR3: CASSQGSTGELFF. The CDR3 DNA reads TGCGCCAGCAGCCAAGGTAGCACCGGGGAGCTGTTTTTT. The chain couples TRBV4-1 to TRBJ2-2; no definite D call. CDR3 length: 13 amino acids. V was trimmed by 1 base and J by 4 bases, leaving 4 bases between them. Looked up from germline, CDR1 is MGHRA and CDR2 is YSYEKL.

This clone has a single count. V gene TRBV28 combines with J gene TRBJ1-5; 11 bases align to TRBD1. The CDR3 loop spans 17 amino acids. CDR1 and CDR2 from the germline V gene are MDHEN and SYDVKM. The V and J ends lost 2 bases and 4 bases, in that order; junction bases with no gene match: 7. In DNA form, the CDR3 reads TGTGCCAGCAGTTTAGAGGGACAGGGGGTTGGTAATCAGCCCCAGCATTTT. This sequence encodes CASSLEGQGVGNQPQHF.

The CDR3: CASSWTGEGAFF. The CDR3 region has the DNA TGTGCCAGCAGCTGGACGGGGGAGGGAGCTTTCTTT. V is TRBV5-6 and J is TRBJ1-1, with D tentatively TRBD1 (5 bases). Trimming stripped 3 bases from V and 10 bases from J, with 13 bases between. CDR3 size: 12 residues. The germline gives CDR1 SGHDT, CDR2 YYEEEE.

The rearrangement uses TRBV27 and TRBJ2-3; 7 bases are a match to TRBD1. The CDR3 extends over 15 amino acids. Germline assignment: CDR1 MNHEY and CDR2 SMNVEV (reference sequence). With V trimmed by 6 bases and J by 0 bases, 6 bases remained unmatched. CDR3: CASRLGTVSTDTQYF. For the CDR3, the DNA is TGTGCCAGCAGACTAGGGACAGTTAGCACAGATACGCAGTATTTT.

In its sample, this clone was seen a few times. The chain employs TRBV7-6 and TRBJ2-5; tentative D call: TRBD2 (6 bases). The CDR3 loop spans 13 amino acids. Per germline, CDR1 SGHVS and CDR2 FNYEAQ. The V end was cut by 4 bases, the J end by 3 bases, with 9 bases between. This chain's CDR3 is CASSSGVEETQYF. The CDR3 DNA reads as TGTGCCAGCAGCTCGGGGGTGGAAGAGACCCAGTACTTC.

The chain uses TRBV29-1 and TRBJ2-5; 9 bases are shared with TRBD1. Trimming removed 7 bases from V and 3 bases from J; junction bases left unmatched: 6. Germline CDR1 is SQVTM and CDR2 is ANQGSEA. CDR3 length equals 13 residues. CDR3 sequence reads: CSALWDREETQYF. CDR3 nucleotide sequence: TGCAGCGCCCTATGGGACAGGGAAGAGACCCAGTACTTC.

This chain connects TRBV5-1 to TRBJ1-2, with a possible D match to TRBD1 (5 bases). Trimming pared 0 bases from V and 8 bases from J, leaving 17 bases between. This CDR3 spans 15 amino acids. Germline V gene lookup returns CDR1 SGHRS and CDR2 YFSETQ. CDR3 in amino acids: CASSLELRAAEGYTF. CDR3 sequence (DNA): TGCGCCAGCAGCTTGGAACTCAGGGCTGCTGAGGGCTACACCTTC.

This rearrangement joins TRBV27 to TRBJ2-7; 8 nucleotides line up with TRBD1. Germline V gene lookup returns CDR1 MNHEY and CDR2 SMNVEV (reference sequence). There are 14 residues in the CDR3. The V gene end was trimmed by 2 bases and the J gene end by 1 base; junction bases not matched to a gene: 1. The CDR3 loop reads CASSLQGASYEQYF. DNA for the CDR3: TGTGCCAGCAGTTTACAGGGGGCTTCCTACGAGCAGTACTTC.

CDR3 region: CASSYRLAHTDTQYF. CDR3 nucleotides: TGTGCCAGCAGTTACCGGCTAGCGCACACAGATACGCAGTATTTT. This chain connects TRBV6-5 to TRBJ2-3, with D possibly TRBD2 on 6 matching bases. This CDR3 comprises 15 residues. Germline CDR1 is MNHEY and CDR2 is SVGAGI. V was cut by 2 bases and J by 2 bases, with 11 bases left in between.

The J gene is TRBJ2-7, the V gene TRBV11-1, with 8 positions matching TRBD2. In germline, CDR1 is SGHAT, CDR2 FQDESV (reference sequence). Trimming at V came to 1 base and at J to 2 bases, leaving 4 bases not matched to a gene. This CDR3 has 15 amino acids. The CDR3 region has the DNA TGTGCCAGCAGCTTAGAGGCGGGGGGAACCTACGAGCAGTACTTC. It encodes CASSLEAGGTYEQYF.

This sequence joins TRBV2 and TRBJ2-3; 14 nucleotides agree with TRBD2. CDR3 size: 17 residues. Losses at the gene ends were 2 bases for V and 6 bases for J; bases not matched to a gene: 7. The germline gives CDR1 SNHLY, CDR2 FYNNEI. CDR3 region: CASSEKGLAGEADTQYF. Here the CDR3 DNA reads TGTGCCAGCAGTGAAAAGGGACTAGCGGGAGAGGCGGATACGCAGTATTTT.

This clone was counted only a few times. The chain is built from TRBV4-1 and TRBJ2-7; 9 bases match TRBD1. This CDR3 comprises 15 residues. The ends lost 5 bases at V and 4 bases at J; junction bases unmatched: 9. Germline V gene sequence: CDR1 MGHRA, CDR2 YSYEKL. CDR3 in amino acids: CASSGPGTGRYEQYF. CDR3 DNA: TGCGCCAGCAGCGGACCCGGGACAGGGCGGTACGAGCAGTACTTC.

The chain recombines TRBV11-2 with TRBJ2-3, with TRBD2 matching 8 bases. The CDR3 spans 15 residues. Per germline, CDR1 SGHAT and CDR2 FQNNGV. The J segment lost 4 bases and the V segment lost 1 base, leaving 4 bases of the junction unmatched. Here the CDR3 DNA reads TGTGCCAGCAGCTTAGGGGTAGCGGGACCAGATACGCAGTATTTT. It codes for CASSLGVAGPDTQYF.

This chain uses TRBV6-4 with TRBJ2-2; D not certain. V lost 5 bases and J 1 base, leaving 8 bases between the germline ends. Germline CDR1 and CDR2: MRHNA and SNTAGT. CDR3 size: 14 residues. The CDR3 sequence is CASSLSLNTGELFF. The CDR3 nucleotides are TGTGCCAGCAGTTTAAGCTTGAACACCGGGGAGCTGTTTTTT.

V and J are TRBV6-4 and TRBJ1-2, with 7 bases that match TRBD1. Germline CDR1 is MRHNA and CDR2 is SNTAGT. CDR3 length: 13 residues. J was trimmed by 6 bases and V by 5 bases; bases with no gene match: 6. The CDR3 DNA reads as TGTGCCAGCAGTCCGAGACAGGGAGATGGCTACACCTTC. Encoded protein: CASSPRQGDGYTF.

This clone occurred a few times. The V and J genes are TRBV27 and TRBJ2-3, with 9 bases aligning to TRBD2. Germline lookup yields CDR1 MNHEY and CDR2 SMNVEV (reference sequence). The CDR3 is made up of 16 amino acids. J was trimmed by 2 bases and V by 5 bases; bases with no gene match: 8. DNA for the CDR3: TGTGCCAGCAGTCCTAGCGGGGCCACCTCCACAGATACGCAGTATTTT. This codes for CASSPSGATSTDTQYF.

The chain carries TRBV5-8 and TRBJ2-5, with D tentatively TRBD1 (5 bases). CDR1 and CDR2 from the germline V gene are SGHTS and YDEGEE. This CDR3 has 14 amino acids. V lost 2 bases to trimming and J lost 1 base, with 9 bases between them. The CDR3 DNA is TGTGCCAGCAGCTTAGGAACAGGCCAAGAGACCCAGTACTTC. It is translated as CASSLGTGQETQYF.

V and J are TRBV7-8 and TRBJ1-5; D is ambiguous. The V and J ends lost 2 bases and 7 bases respectively, with 9 bases between them. This CDR3 is 13 amino acids long. Germline CDR1 and CDR2: SGHVS and FQNEAQ. The CDR3 DNA follows: TGTGCCAGCAGCTTAAGTGGGCTCCAGCCCCAGCATTTT. This encodes CASSLSGLQPQHF.

This rearrangement joins TRBV27 to TRBJ1-6; D gene unclear. Germline V gene lookup returns CDR1 MNHEY and CDR2 SMNVEV (reference sequence). This CDR3 spans 15 amino acids. Trimming stripped 6 bases from V and 0 bases from J, with 9 bases between. This CDR3 is CASSRGSSYNSPLHF. The CDR3 nucleotides are TGTGCCAGCAGCCGCGGAAGCTCCTATAATTCACCCCTCCACTTT.

J is TRBJ2-7 and V is TRBV27; 9 positions agree with TRBD1. After removal of 7 bases from V and 7 bases from J, the junction contained 14 bases not matched to a gene. CDR1 and CDR2 from the germline V gene are MNHEY and SMNVEV (reference sequence). CDR3 size: 15 residues. CDR3 coding DNA: TGTGCCAGCACCCGAGTCGGGACAGGGAAACAGGAGCAGTACTTC. This encodes CASTRVGTGKQEQYF.